Shown below are 7 T cell receptor beta chains from a single sample sequenced in a study of glioma-infiltrating T cells after dendritic cell vaccination. Sequencing was performed with immunoSEQ multiplex PCR; in TCRdb, only in-frame clones are kept and a portion is missing. The top ten hold around 2.9% of the sample, which has about 95,000 clones, approximately 81% seen once. The specimen was blood, collected before dendritic cell vaccination. These TCRs come from a human donor with glioblastoma.

The chain recombines TRBV19 with TRBJ1-1, with D possibly matching TRBD1 (6 bases). Germline V lookup: CDR1 LNHDA, CDR2 SQIVND (reference sequence). Deletions cut 7 bases from V and 5 bases from J, with 17 bases between. This CDR3 spans 14 amino acids. Here the CDR3 reads CASTGLTGRTEAFF. CDR3 coding DNA: TGTGCCAGTACCGGCTTGACAGGACGAACTGAAGCTTTCTTT.

The count of this clone is one. The V and J genes are TRBV6-5 and TRBJ1-5; 9 bases fit TRBD1. There are 15 residues in the CDR3. Germline trimming cut 4 bases from V and 0 bases from J; bases unmatched to any gene: 1. Per the germline V gene, CDR1 is MNHEY and CDR2 is SVGAGI. The CDR3 sequence: CASSWTGDSNQPQHF. CDR3 sequence (DNA): TGTGCCAGCAGTTGGACAGGGGATAGCAATCAGCCCCAGCATTTT.

This clone has more than one count but fewer than ten. The chain has TRBV2 and TRBJ1-3; D remains unclear. This CDR3 is 14 amino acids long. V lost 4 bases and J 0 bases, leaving 7 bases between the germline ends. Germline-derived CDR1 and CDR2 are SNHLY and FYNNEI. CDR3 in amino acids: CASSVQSSGNTIYF. The CDR3, as DNA: TGTGCCAGCAGTGTACAGAGCTCTGGAAACACCATATATTTT.

Of note for this clone: The identical CDR3 is also encoded by other nucleotide sequences in the sample. The chain uses TRBV5-6 and TRBJ2-7; tentatively, D is TRBD1 (6 bases). V was clipped by 1 base and J by 4 bases, with 12 bases between them. The CDR3 sequence is 14 residues long. Germline CDR1 is SGHDT and CDR2 is YYEEEE. The CDR3 DNA follows: TGTGCCAGCAGCTTGCGGCAGGGGAGTTACGAGCAGTACTTC. This codes for CASSLRQGSYEQYF.

The rearrangement links TRBV5-1 to TRBJ1-3; 7 bases line up with TRBD1. CDR1 and CDR2 (germline): SGHRS, YFSETQ. Trimming took 7 bases from V and 1 from J; bases not matched to a gene: 20. The CDR3 is 19 residues long. CDR3 protein: CASSSDDRAPLKSGNTIYF. CDR3 DNA sequence: TGCGCCAGCTCCTCCGATGACAGGGCCCCTTTAAAGTCTGGAAACACCATATATTTT.

The chain joins TRBV11-2 to TRBJ2-2; TRBD1 is a possible D gene (6 bases). Germline V gene lookup returns CDR1 SGHAT and CDR2 FQNNGV. V shed 5 bases and J shed 7 bases, with 20 bases lying between them. This CDR3 has 16 residues. CDR3 sequence: CASSPRAGVGNGELFF. In DNA form, the CDR3 reads TGTGCCAGCAGCCCCCGGGCAGGGGTAGGGAACGGGGAGCTGTTTTTT.

V gene TRBV7-3 combines with J gene TRBJ2-3, with D perhaps TRBD1 (5 bases). CDR1 SGHTA and CDR2 FQGTGA come from the germline V gene. V gave up 3 bases and J gave up 4 bases, with 8 bases separating them. This CDR3 has 13 amino acids. CDR3 coding DNA: TGTGCCAGCAGCTTCAGGGTAGCAGATACGCAGTATTTT. Its translation is CASSFRVADTQYF. Full variable domain (missing parts from reference TRBV7-3 and TRBJ2-3): GAGVSQTPSNKVTEKGKYVELRCDPISGHTALYWYRQSLGQGPEFLIYFQGTGAADDSGLPNDRFFAVRPEGSVSTLKIQRTERGDSAVYLCASSFRVADTQYFGPGTRLTVL.